Below, one T cell receptor beta chain is given with its context. The antigen it binds to is not known. Nothing much larger sits one base from this clone, and base qualities are not available. The CDR3 regions of human TCRbeta chains were analyzed by immunosequencing. Regarding the original processing steps: Repertoire TCRs were matched against a reference library of SARS-CoV-2-specific TCRs generated with the MIRA antigen-specificity platform. Breadth was defined as the fraction of unique TCRs that were SARS-CoV-2-associated. Depth was defined as the fraction of total T cells that were SARS-CoV-2-associated. Using the MIRA data, each spike-specific TCR was mapped to the spike region that the TCR reacts to and placed in a CD4 or CD8 class. Log10-transformed breadth and depth values were compared by one-way ANOVA with Sidak's multiple comparisons tests. Entries here come from immuneACCESS through TCRdb and include only in-frame sequences with V and J called. Some clones fail to appear in such tables; in the studies checked, an unresolved V gene covers under half of the shortfall, and the cause of the remainder is unknown. For V, J and clone size, that table is used; D and trimming come from the DNA. The table for this sample lists about 150,000 clones; more than 75% of them were counted only once. Of the sample, under 5.5% falls within the top ten clones.

Interpreted using the paper, the time point label stands for: baseline before first vaccination. The vaccinee samples were drawn from two UK trials, COV001 and COV002, one of which was a single-blind randomized controlled phase 2/3 trial testing AZD1222 (ChAdOx1 nCoV-19) in healthy adults. Trial participant PBMC samples were collected at day 0 and day 28 after the second dose for TCRbeta chain sequencing. Measured from the cysteine to the phenylalanine, the CDR3 is 15 residues long. Just CDR3 DNA is preserved here, 45 bases in frame from base 1. CDR1 and CDR2 are drawn from the germline V gene: SGHTA, FQGNSA. The junction shows trimming of 1 base on V and 1 base on J, plus 10 bases between the germline ends. This sample is drawn from a study of T cell responses to AZD1222 COVID-19 vaccine (dated by TCRdb to 2020 to 2022). A note on the overall study: AZD1222 recipients with second doses at about 4 weeks or about 12 weeks were pooled, because spike-specific TCR depth and breadth did not differ between schedules. Trial participants were enrolled into age subgroups of 18-55, 56-69 and 70-plus years, which contained approximately 150, 30 and 60 TCR-sequenced participants, respectively. A total of about 230 trial participants underwent TCR sequencing, of whom 207 received two doses of AZD1222 and about 25 received two doses of the MenACWY control vaccine.

General conclusions and limits of the study: Because no day 14 peak-response samples were available, repertoires were characterized only after the peak T cell response. The whole spike protein was spanned by vaccine-associated CD4 TCRs, and dominant responses were seen in regions 160-218 and 743-854. Only five to seven AZD1222 recipients were SARS-CoV-2 seropositive at baseline, limiting conclusions about previously exposed vaccinees. Reportedly, close to half of the unique spike-specific TCRs recognized epitopes lying outside the regions that are mutated in the B.1.351 and B.1.1.7 variants. In the small 56-69-year group, the increase in depth fell short of significance, most likely because of low power. A significant rise in spike-specific TCR breadth and depth was observed after two AZD1222 doses relative to day 0 and relative to MenACWY recipients. Participants were mostly white British and included more females than males, and it was suggested by the authors that clonal diversity may have been underestimated.

The origin of this receptor is an adult in good health. Here the sequenced sample was peripheral blood, taken on day 0 of AZD1222 vaccination. The sequence joins TRBV7-2 to TRBJ1-1; no confident D gene assignment can be made. The nucleotide sequence reads TGTGCCAGCAGCTTAGAAACCTTCCCGAACACTGAAGCTTTCTTT. It encodes CASSLETFPNTEAFF. With all but the CDR3 taken from the reference TRBV7-2 and TRBJ1-1 genes, the full variable domain is: GAGVSQSPSNKVTEKGKDVELRCDPISGHTALYWYRQSLGQGLEFLIYFQGNSAPDKSGLPSDRFSAERTGGSVSTLTIQRTQQEDSAVYLCASSLETFPNTEAFFGQGTRLTVV.